This entry features one TCR beta chain sequence. The sample belongs to a study of blood T cell repertoires in COVID-19. Study-wide background: Italy, Spain and the United States were the sources of the convalescent and acute COVID-19 samples. PBMCs, B-cell-depleted T cells, or T cells provided the cDNA or gDNA that made up the material.

As handled by the study authors: Nucleated cell number was recorded as an estimate derived from reference gene primer amplification. The table came from immunoSEQ multiplex PCR; TCRdb's copy has only in-frame clones and leaves some out. That table supplies the V and J calls and clone size; D and trimming were determined from the DNA. Of roughly 200,000 clones listed, about 86% are singletons. V was clipped by 7 bases and J by 4 bases; unmatched bases: 9. This CDR3 comprises 14 residues. Germline V gene sequence: CDR1 SEHNR, CDR2 FQNEAQ (reference sequence). The material sequenced was peripheral blood. The chain employs TRBV7-9 and TRBJ1-1, with 7 bases matching TRBD1. This receptor was identified in a woman in her 30s with active or convalescent COVID-19. This CDR3 is CASNSDRRSTEAFF. CDR3 in DNA: TGTGCCAGCAACTCGGACAGGAGGAGCACTGAAGCTTTCTTT. The full variable domain, rest sourced from reference TRBV7-9 and TRBJ1-1, is DTGVSQNPRHKITKRGQNVTFRCDPISEHNRLYWYRQTLGQGPEFLTYFQNEAQLEKSRLLSDRFSAERPKGSFSTLEIQRTEQGDSAMYLCASNSDRRSTEAFFGQGTRLTVV.